Below, 7 T cell receptor beta chains from the same sample are listed, as sequenced in a study of blood T cell repertoires in COVID-19. Clones were read by immunoSEQ multiplex PCR, and TCRdb kept only the in-frame ones, dropping some. The sample has about 300,000 clones, approximately 86% seen once. Sequencing was carried out using peripheral blood. Every receptor here comes from a man aged 65-85 years with acute or convalescent COVID-19.

The chain links TRBV7-2 to TRBJ2-5, with 11 bases lining up with TRBD2. The CDR3 loop spans 18 amino acids. Per the germline V gene, CDR1 is SGHTA and CDR2 is FQGNSA. V was pared by 5 bases and J by 3 bases, with 14 bases of the junction left unmatched. For the CDR3, the DNA is TGTGCCAGCAGCCCCCGTACCGGGACTAGCGGTCTTAAAGAGACCCAGTACTTC. It codes for CASSPRTGTSGLKETQYF.

The rearrangement links TRBV19 to TRBJ1-3, with D maybe TRBD1 (5 bases). Germline CDR1 is LNHDA and CDR2 is SQIVND (reference sequence). Between the trimmed V and J ends, which lost 5 bases and 0 bases, there was a span of 14 bases. The CDR3 runs 16 residues. For the CDR3, the DNA is TGTGCCAGTAGTCCGAGACAGTTCATCTCTGGAAACACCATATATTTT. It encodes CASSPRQFISGNTIYF. Looking up the rest from reference TRBV19 and TRBJ1-3 gives the full variable domain: DGGITQSPKYLFRKEGQNVTLSCEQNLNHDAMYWYRQDPGQGLRLIYYSQIVNDFQKGDIAEGYSVSREKKESFPLTVTSAQKNPTAFYLCASSPRQFISGNTIYFGEGSWLTVV.

The sample holds one count of this clone. The rearrangement links TRBV24-1 to TRBJ2-7; 8 nucleotides line up with TRBD1. Per germline, CDR1 KGHDR and CDR2 SFDVKD. The CDR3 runs 16 residues. The V gene end was trimmed by 4 bases and the J gene end by 6 bases; junction bases not matched to a gene: 13. This chain's CDR3 is CATSDPRTGRPGEQYF. The CDR3 nucleotides read TGTGCCACCAGTGACCCGAGGACAGGGAGGCCAGGCGAGCAGTACTTC.

This clone was counted only a few times. This sequence joins TRBV30 and TRBJ2-6; no clear D. The CDR3 is 15 residues long. Looked up from germline, CDR1 is GTSNPN and CDR2 is SVGIG (reference sequence). Trimming took 4 bases from V and 1 from J, leaving 11 bases between them. CDR3 bases: TGTGCCTGGATAAGTGCGGTTTCTGGGGCCAACGTCCTGACTTTC. This codes for CAWISAVSGANVLTF.

This clone was observed a handful of times. This rearrangement joins TRBV30 to TRBJ2-1; TRBD2 aligns across 7 bases. V lost 7 bases, J lost 6 bases, and 12 bases stayed unmatched. CDR3 length: 14 residues. Germline V gives CDR1 GTSNPN, CDR2 SVGIG (reference sequence). For the CDR3, the DNA is TGTGCCTCCGGGAGGCAGGGACTAACCAATGAGCAGTTCTTC. This translates into CASGRQGLTNEQFF.

CDR3 loop: CSARGSVGQFF. CDR3 bases: TGCAGTGCTAGAGGTAGCGTGGGGCAGTTCTTC. The chain uses TRBV20-1 and TRBJ2-1, with D perhaps TRBD2 (5 bases). Germline V gene sequence: CDR1 DFQATT, CDR2 SNEGSKA (reference sequence). The length of the CDR3 is 11 residues. V lost 1 base and J lost 12, with 10 bases in between.

This clone was observed a single time. This rearrangement joins TRBV19 to TRBJ2-1; 8 nucleotides match TRBD1. The CDR3 loop spans 15 amino acids. J gave up 9 bases and V 2 bases, and 9 bases lay outside the gene matches. Germline CDR1 LNHDA, CDR2 SQIVND (reference sequence). The CDR3 loop reads CASSIQGARRAEQFF. DNA for the CDR3: TGTGCCAGTAGTATACAGGGGGCGCGTCGTGCTGAGCAGTTCTTC.